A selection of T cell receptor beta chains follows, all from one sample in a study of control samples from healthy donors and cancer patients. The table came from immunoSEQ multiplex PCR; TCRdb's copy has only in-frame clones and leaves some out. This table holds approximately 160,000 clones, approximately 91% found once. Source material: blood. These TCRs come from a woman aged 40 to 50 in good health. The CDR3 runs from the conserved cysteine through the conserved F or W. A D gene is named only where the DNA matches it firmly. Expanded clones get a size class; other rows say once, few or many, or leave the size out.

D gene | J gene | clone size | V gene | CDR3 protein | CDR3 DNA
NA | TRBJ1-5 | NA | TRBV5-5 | CASSFSGTNSNQPQHF | TGTGCCAGCAGCTTTTCAGGGACTAATAGCAATCAGCCCCAGCATTTT
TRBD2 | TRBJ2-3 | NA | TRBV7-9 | CASSSQAGGRTDTQYF | TGTGCCAGCAGCTCCCAGGCGGGGGGGCGTACAGATACGCAGTATTTT
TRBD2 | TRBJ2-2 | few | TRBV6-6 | CASRQSGRDGELFF | TGTGCCAGCAGACAATCCGGGAGGGACGGGGAGCTGTTTTTT
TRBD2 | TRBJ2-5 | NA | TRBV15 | CATSRDLPSGGGETQYF | TGTGCCACCAGCAGAGATTTGCCTAGCGGGGGAGGAGAGACCCAGTACTTC
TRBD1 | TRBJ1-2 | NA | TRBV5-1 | CASSVETGIGGYTF | TGCGCCAGCAGCGTCGAGACAGGGATTGGAGGCTACACCTTC
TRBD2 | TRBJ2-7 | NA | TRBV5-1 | CASSSSGTIGGEQYF | TGCGCCAGCAGCTCATCCGGGACTATCGGGGGGGAGCAGTACTTC
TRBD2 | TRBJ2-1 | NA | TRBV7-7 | CASSLAGGLYNEQFF | TGTGCCAGCAGCTTAGCGGGGGGACTATACAATGAGCAGTTCTTC
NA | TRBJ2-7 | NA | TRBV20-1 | CSAQGYEQYF | TGCAGTGCTCAAGGCTACGAGCAGTACTTC
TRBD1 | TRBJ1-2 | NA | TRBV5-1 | CASSPTGGQSNYGYTF | TGCGCCAGCAGCCCCACGGGGGGACAGTCCAACTATGGCTACACCTTC
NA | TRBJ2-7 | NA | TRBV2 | CAREGRSYEQYF | TGTGCCAGGGAGGGGAGGTCCTACGAGCAGTACTTC
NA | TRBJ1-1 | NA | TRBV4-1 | CASSLLSGTTREAFF | TGCGCCAGCAGCCTACTCTCCGGGACGACTCGTGAAGCTTTCTTT
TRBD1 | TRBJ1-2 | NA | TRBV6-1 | CASSERGGGGPNYGYTF | TGTGCCAGCAGTGAAAGGGGAGGGGGCGGACCTAACTATGGCTACACCTTC
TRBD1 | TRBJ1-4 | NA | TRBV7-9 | CASSPDRVGGEKLFF | TGTGCCAGCAGCCCAGACAGGGTTGGGGGTGAAAAACTGTTTTTT
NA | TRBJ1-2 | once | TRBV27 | CASSQTGPNYGYTF | TGTGCCAGCAGTCAAACAGGACCGAACTATGGCTACACCTTC
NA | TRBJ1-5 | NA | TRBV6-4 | CASSETVNQPQHF | TGTGCCAGCAGTGAGACAGTTAATCAGCCCCAGCATTTT
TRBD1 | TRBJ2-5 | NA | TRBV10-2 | CASRLGGVETQYF | TGCGCCAGCAGACTAGGGGGCGTCGAGACCCAGTACTTC
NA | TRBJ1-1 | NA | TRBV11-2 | CASSLGIAEAFF | TGTGCCAGCAGCTTAGGAATAGCTGAAGCTTTCTTT
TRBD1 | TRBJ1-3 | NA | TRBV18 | CASSFGTDGNTIYF | TGTGCCAGCTCGTTCGGGACAGACGGAAACACCATATATTTT
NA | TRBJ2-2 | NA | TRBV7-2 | CASRTPRGQANTGELFF | TGTGCCAGCAGGACCCCCCGGGGTCAAGCGAACACCGGGGAGCTGTTTTTT
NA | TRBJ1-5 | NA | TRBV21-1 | CASSKGTGGNQPQHF | TGTGCCAGCAGCAAAGGGACAGGGGGCAATCAGCCCCAGCATTTT
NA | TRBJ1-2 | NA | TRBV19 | CASSPPRDPRYTF | TGTGCCAGTAGTCCTCCCAGGGACCCCCGCTACACCTTC
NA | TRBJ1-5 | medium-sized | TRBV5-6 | CASSFVDQPQHF | TGTGCCAGCAGCTTCGTAGATCAGCCCCAGCATTTT
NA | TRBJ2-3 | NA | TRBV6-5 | CASSTPAGTQYF | TGTGCCAGCAGTACCCCGGCGGGTACGCAGTATTTT
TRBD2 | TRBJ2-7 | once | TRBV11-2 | CASSPGSSGAYEQYF | TGTGCCAGCAGCCCAGGGTCTAGCGGAGCCTACGAGCAGTACTTC